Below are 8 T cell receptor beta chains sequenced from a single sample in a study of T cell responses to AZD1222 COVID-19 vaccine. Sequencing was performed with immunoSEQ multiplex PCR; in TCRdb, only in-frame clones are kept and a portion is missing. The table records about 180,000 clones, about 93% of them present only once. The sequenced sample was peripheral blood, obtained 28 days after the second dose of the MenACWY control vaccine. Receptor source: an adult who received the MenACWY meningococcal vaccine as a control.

The CDR3 coding sequence is TGTGCTTCATCGGCAGGGCTGAACACTGAAGCTTTCTTT. Translated: CASSAGLNTEAFF. The gene calls are TRBV12-5 and TRBJ1-1; possible D gene TRBD1, 5 bases. The V gene's germline CDR1 is LGHNT and CDR2 FRNRAP. This CDR3 region has 13 residues. V was cut by 11 bases and J by 0 bases, with 13 bases left in between.

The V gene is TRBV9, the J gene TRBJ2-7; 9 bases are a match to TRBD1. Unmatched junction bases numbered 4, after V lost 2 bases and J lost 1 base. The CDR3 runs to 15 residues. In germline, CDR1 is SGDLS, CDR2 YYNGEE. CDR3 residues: CASSVGGQGSYEQYF. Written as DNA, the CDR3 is TGTGCCAGCAGCGTTGGGGGACAGGGTTCCTACGAGCAGTACTTC.

The CDR3 sequence is CASSKGTRGGQPQHF. For the CDR3, the DNA is TGTGCCAGTAGTAAAGGGACTAGGGGGGGACAGCCCCAGCATTTT. This chain joins TRBV19 and TRBJ1-5, with D tentatively TRBD1 (6 bases). The V and J ends lost 4 bases and 7 bases respectively, with 17 bases between them. The CDR3 covers 15 residues. In germline, CDR1 is LNHDA, CDR2 SQIVND (reference sequence).

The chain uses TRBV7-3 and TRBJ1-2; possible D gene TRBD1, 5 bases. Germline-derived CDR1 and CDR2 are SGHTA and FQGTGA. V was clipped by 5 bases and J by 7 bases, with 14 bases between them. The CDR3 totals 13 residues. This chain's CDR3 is CASSPGGGTGYTF. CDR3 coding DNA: TGTGCCAGCAGCCCCGGGGGAGGGACTGGCTACACCTTC. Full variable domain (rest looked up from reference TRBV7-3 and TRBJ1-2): GAGVSQTPSNKVTEKGKYVELRCDPISGHTALYWYRQSLGQGPEFLIYFQGTGAADDSGLPNDRFFAVRPEGSVSTLKIQRTERGDSAVYLCASSPGGGTGYTFGSGTRLTVV.

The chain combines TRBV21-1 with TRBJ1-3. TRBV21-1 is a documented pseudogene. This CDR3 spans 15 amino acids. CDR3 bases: TGTGCCAGCAGCTCGCGGGGTACCTCTGGAAACACCATATATTTT. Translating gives CASSSRGTSGNTIYF.

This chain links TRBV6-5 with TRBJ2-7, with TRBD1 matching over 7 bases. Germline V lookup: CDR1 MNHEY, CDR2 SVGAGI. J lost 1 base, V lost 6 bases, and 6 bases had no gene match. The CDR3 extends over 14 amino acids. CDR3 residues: CASSATGVSYEQYF. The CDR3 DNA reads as TGTGCCAGCAGCGCCACAGGGGTTTCCTACGAGCAGTACTTC.

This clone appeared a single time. In DNA form, the CDR3 reads TGCGCCAGCAGCTTGTCCCAGTCGAACACTGAAGCTTTCTTT. Translation: CASSLSQSNTEAFF. This chain links TRBV5-1 with TRBJ1-1; D unresolved. V shed 1 base and J shed 1 base, with 8 bases lying between them. This CDR3 spans 14 amino acids. Germline CDR1 and CDR2: SGHRS and YFSETQ.

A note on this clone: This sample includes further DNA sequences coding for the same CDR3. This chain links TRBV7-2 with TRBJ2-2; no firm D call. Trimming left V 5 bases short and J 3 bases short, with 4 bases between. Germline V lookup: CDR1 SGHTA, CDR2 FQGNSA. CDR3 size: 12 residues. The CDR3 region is CASSTYTGELFF. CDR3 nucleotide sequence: TGTGCCAGCAGCACCTACACCGGGGAGCTGTTTTTT.